This TCR beta chain came from a study of cytomegalovirus exposure and HLA in healthy donors. 60 Vbeta and 13 Jbeta primers were used in PCR. Produced via immunoSEQ multiplex PCR; TCRdb's table is partial and in-frame only. Among about 130,000 clones listed, roughly 77% were seen once. Germline values: CDR1 SNHLY, CDR2 FYNNEI. Trimming pared 6 bases from V and 7 bases from J, leaving 6 bases between. The CDR3 spans 10 residues. Sample: PBMCs. The source of this sequence is a woman in her forties in good health and CMV-seropositive. This rearrangement joins TRBV2 to TRBJ2-5, with unresolved D. Here the CDR3 DNA reads TGTGCCAGCAGAACGGGGACCCAGTACTTC. Residues: CASRTGTQYF.